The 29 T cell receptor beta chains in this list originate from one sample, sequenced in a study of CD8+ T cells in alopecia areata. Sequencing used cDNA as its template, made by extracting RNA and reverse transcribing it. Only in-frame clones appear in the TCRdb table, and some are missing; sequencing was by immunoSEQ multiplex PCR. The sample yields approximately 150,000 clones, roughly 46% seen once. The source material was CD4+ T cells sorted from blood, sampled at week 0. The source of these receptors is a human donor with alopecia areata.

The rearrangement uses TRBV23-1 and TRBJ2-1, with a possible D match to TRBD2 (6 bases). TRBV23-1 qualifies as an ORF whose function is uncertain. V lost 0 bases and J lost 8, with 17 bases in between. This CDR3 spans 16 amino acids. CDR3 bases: TGCGCCAGCAGTCAATCGGGTAGCGGTTCGTGGTATGAGCAGTTCTTC. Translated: CASSQSGSGSWYEQFF.

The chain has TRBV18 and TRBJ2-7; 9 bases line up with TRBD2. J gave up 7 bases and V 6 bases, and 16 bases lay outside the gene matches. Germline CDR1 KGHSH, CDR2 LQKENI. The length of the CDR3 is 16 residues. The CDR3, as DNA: TGTGCCAGCTCTCCCCCTACACCGGGACTAGCTCAAGAGCAGTACTTC. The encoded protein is CASSPPTPGLAQEQYF. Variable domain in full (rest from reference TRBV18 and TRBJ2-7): NAGVMQNPRHLVRRRGQEARLRCSPMKGHSHVYWYRQLPEEGLKFMVYLQKENIIDESGMPKERFSAEFPKEGPSILRIQQVVRGDSAAYFCASSPPTPGLAQEQYFGPGTRLTVT.

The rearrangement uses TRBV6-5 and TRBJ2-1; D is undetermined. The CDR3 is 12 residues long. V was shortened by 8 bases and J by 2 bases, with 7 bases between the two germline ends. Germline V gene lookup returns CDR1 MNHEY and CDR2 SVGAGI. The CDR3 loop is CASSGPYNEQFF. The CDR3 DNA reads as TGTGCCAGCTCGGGTCCCTACAATGAGCAGTTCTTC.

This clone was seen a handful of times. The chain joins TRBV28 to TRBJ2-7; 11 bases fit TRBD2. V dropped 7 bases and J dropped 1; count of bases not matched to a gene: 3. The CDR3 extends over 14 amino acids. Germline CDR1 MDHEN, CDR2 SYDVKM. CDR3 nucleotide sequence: TGTGCCAGCACCTTAGCGGGAGGGTCCTACGAGCAGTACTTC. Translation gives CASTLAGGSYEQYF. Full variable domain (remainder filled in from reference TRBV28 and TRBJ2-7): DVKVTQSSRYLVKRTGEKVFLECVQDMDHENMFWYRQDPGLGLRLIYFSYDVKMKEKGDIPEGYSVSREKKERFSLILESASTNQTSMYLCASTLAGGSYEQYFGPGTRLTVT.

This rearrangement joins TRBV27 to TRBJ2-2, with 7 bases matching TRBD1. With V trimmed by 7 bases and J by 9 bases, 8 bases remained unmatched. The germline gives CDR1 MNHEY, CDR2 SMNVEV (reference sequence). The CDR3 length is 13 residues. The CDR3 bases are TGTGCCAGCACCGCGAGGGGGCCCCGGGAGCTGTTTTTT. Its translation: CASTARGPRELFF.

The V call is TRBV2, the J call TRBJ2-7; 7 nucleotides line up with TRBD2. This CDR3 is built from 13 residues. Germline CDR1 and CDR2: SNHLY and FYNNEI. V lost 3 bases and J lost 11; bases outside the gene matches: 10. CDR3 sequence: CASSDPGTRGKYF. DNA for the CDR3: TGTGCCAGCAGTGATCCCGGGACGCGGGGGAAGTACTTC.

The CDR3 is CAWSVSRFSGGYTF. The DNA of the CDR3 is TGTGCCTGGAGTGTAAGCAGGTTCTCCGGTGGCTACACCTTC. The rearrangement links TRBV30 to TRBJ1-2; D is unresolved. The germline V and J ends were trimmed by 0 bases and 7 bases, with 15 bases remaining between them. From germline, CDR1 is GTSNPN and CDR2 SVGIG (reference sequence). The CDR3 is 14 amino acids.

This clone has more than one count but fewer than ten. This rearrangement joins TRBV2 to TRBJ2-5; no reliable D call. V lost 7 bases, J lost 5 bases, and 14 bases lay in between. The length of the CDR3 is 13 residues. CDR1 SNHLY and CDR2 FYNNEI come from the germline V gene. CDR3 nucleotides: TGTGCCAGCACCCGGGTCCCTCGGGAGACCCAGTACTTC. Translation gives CASTRVPRETQYF. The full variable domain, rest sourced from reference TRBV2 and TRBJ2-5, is EPEVTQTPSHQVTQMGQEVILRCVPISNHLYFYWYRQILGQKVEFLVSFYNNEISEKSEIFDDQFSVERPDGSNFTLKIRSTKLEDSAMYFCASTRVPRETQYFGPGTRLLVL.

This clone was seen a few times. CDR3 sequence (DNA): TGTGCCAGCAGAGAAAGACAGGGGAACATTCAGTACTTC. This gives the protein CASRERQGNIQYF. J is TRBJ2-4 and V is TRBV6-5, with 8 bases lining up with TRBD1. This CDR3 comprises 13 residues. Germline CDR1 MNHEY, CDR2 SVGAGI. J gave up 7 bases and V 6 bases, and 5 bases lay outside the gene matches.

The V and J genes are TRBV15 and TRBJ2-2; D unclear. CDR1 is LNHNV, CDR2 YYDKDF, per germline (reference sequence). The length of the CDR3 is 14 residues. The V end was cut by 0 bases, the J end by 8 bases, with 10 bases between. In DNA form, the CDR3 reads TGTGCCACCAGCAGAGAGTCCCGCCAAGGGGAGCTGTTTTTT. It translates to CATSRESRQGELFF.

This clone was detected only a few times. Written as DNA, the CDR3 is TGCGCCAGCAGCTTGACTCCGGTGAATGAGCAGTTCTTC. This encodes CASSLTPVNEQFF. The chain joins TRBV5-1 to TRBJ2-1, with D uncertain. V lost 1 base and J lost 7, with 9 bases in between. The germline V gene encodes CDR1 SGHRS and CDR2 YFSETQ. This CDR3 is built from 13 residues.

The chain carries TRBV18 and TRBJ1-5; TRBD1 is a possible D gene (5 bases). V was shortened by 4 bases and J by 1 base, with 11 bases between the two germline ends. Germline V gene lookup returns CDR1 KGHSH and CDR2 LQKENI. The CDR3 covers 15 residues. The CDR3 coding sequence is TGTGCCAGCTCACTGGGGCCGGGAAGCAATCAGCCCCAGCATTTT. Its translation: CASSLGPGSNQPQHF. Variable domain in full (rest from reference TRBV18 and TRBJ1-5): NAGVMQNPRHLVRRRGQEARLRCSPMKGHSHVYWYRQLPEEGLKFMVYLQKENIIDESGMPKERFSAEFPKEGPSILRIQQVVRGDSAAYFCASSLGPGSNQPQHFGDGTRLSIL.

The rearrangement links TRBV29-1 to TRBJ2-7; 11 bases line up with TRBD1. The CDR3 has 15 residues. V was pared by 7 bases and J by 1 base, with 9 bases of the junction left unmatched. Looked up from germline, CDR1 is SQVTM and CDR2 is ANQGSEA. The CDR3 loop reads CSAKGRDRGSYEQYF. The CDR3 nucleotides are TGCAGCGCTAAAGGGCGGGACAGGGGGTCCTACGAGCAGTACTTC.

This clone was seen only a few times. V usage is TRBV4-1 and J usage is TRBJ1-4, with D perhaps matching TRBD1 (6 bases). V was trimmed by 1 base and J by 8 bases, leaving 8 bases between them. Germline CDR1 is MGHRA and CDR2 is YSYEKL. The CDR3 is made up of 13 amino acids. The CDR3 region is CASSQVQGEKLFF. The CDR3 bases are TGCGCCAGCAGCCAAGTCCAGGGGGAAAAACTGTTTTTT.

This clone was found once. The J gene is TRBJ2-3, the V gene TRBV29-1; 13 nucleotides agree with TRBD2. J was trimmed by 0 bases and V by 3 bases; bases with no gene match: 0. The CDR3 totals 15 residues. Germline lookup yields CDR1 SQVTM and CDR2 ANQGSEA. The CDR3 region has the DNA TGCAGCGTTGAGGGACTAGCGGGGAGCACAGATACGCAGTATTTT. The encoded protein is CSVEGLAGSTDTQYF.

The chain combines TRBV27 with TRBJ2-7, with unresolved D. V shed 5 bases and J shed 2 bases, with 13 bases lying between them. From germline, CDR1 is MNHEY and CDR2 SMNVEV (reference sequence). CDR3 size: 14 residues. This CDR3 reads CASSPAGLTYEQYF. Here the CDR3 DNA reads TGTGCCAGCAGTCCGGCCGGGCTAACCTACGAGCAGTACTTC.

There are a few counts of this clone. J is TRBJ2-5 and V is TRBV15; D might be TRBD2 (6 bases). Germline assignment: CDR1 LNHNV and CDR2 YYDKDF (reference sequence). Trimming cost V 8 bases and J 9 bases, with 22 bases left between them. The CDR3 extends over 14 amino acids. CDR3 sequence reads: CATRAAGNPRAQYF. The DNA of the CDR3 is TGTGCCACCCGGGCGGCGGGAAACCCCCGGGCCCAGTACTTC. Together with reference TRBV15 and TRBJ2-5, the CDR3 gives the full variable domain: DAMVIQNPRYQVTQFGKPVTLSCSQTLNHNVMYWYQQKSSQAPKLLFHYYDKDFNNEADTPDNFQSRRPNTSFCFLDIRSPGLGDTAMYLCATRAAGNPRAQYFGPGTRLLVL.

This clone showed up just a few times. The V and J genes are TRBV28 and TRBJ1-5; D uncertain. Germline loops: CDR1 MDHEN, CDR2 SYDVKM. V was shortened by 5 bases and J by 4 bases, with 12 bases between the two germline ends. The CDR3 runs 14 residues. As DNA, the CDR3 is TGTGCCAGCAGTCCCGCGGGGAATAATCAGCCCCAGCATTTT. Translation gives CASSPAGNNQPQHF.

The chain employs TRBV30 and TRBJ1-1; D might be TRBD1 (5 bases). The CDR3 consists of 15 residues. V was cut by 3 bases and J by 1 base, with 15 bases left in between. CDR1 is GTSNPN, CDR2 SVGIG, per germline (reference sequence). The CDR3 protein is CAWRWGAGPNTEAFF. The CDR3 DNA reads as TGTGCCTGGAGATGGGGAGCAGGGCCGAACACTGAAGCTTTCTTT.

The CDR3 coding sequence is TGTGCCAGCAGCTTAGATGGGGGATCTGAAGCTTTCTTT. Protein product: CASSLDGGSEAFF. The chain has TRBV7-2 and TRBJ1-1; TRBD1 is a possible D gene (5 bases). The CDR3 has 13 amino acids. V gave up 1 base and J gave up 6 bases, with 9 bases separating them. Germline CDR1 reads SGHTA; CDR2 reads FQGNSA. Complete variable domain (other parts from reference TRBV7-2 and TRBJ1-1): GAGVSQSPSNKVTEKGKDVELRCDPISGHTALYWYRQSLGQGLEFLIYFQGNSAPDKSGLPSDRFSAERTGGSVSTLTIQRTQQEDSAVYLCASSLDGGSEAFFGQGTRLTVV.

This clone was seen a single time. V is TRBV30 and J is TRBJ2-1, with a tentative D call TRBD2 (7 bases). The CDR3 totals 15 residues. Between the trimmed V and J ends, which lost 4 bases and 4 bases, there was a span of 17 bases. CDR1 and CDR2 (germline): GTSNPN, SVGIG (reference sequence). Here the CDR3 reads CAWTFRGAGYNEQFF. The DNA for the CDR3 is TGTGCCTGGACGTTTCGGGGGGCCGGTTACAATGAGCAGTTCTTC.

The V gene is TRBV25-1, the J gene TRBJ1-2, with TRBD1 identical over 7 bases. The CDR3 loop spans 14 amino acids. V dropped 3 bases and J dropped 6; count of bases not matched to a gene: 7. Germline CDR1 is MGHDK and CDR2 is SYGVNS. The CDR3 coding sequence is TGTGCCAGCAGTGAGATCGACAGGGTCCATGGCTACACCTTC. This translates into CASSEIDRVHGYTF.

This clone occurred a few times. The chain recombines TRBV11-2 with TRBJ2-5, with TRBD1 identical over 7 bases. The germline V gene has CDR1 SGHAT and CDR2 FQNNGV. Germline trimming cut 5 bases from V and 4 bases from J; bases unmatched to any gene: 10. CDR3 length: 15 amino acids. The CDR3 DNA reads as TGTGCCAGCAGCCGATATGTCGACAGGGTAGAGACCCAGTACTTC. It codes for CASSRYVDRVETQYF.

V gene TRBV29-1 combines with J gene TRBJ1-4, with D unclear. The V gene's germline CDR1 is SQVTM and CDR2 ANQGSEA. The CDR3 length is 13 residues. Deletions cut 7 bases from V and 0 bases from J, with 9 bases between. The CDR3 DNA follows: TGCAGCGGGAAGGGTGCAACTAATGAAAAACTGTTTTTT. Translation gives CSGKGATNEKLFF.

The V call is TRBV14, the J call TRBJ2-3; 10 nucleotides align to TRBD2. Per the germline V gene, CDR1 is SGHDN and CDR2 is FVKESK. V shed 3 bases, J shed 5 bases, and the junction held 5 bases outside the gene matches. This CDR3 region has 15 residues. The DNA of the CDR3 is TGTGCCAGCAGCCATCTAGCGGGAGCTCTAGATACGCAGTATTTT. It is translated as CASSHLAGALDTQYF.

The CDR3 DNA is TGTGCCAGCAGTGAATTCGTTACAATAAGCACAGATACGCAGTATTTT. Translation: CASSEFVTISTDTQYF. The V gene is TRBV2, the J gene TRBJ2-3, with unresolved D. With 2 bases removed from V and 0 bases from J, the gap between germline ends came to 12 bases. Germline assignment: CDR1 SNHLY and CDR2 FYNNEI. This CDR3 has 16 residues.

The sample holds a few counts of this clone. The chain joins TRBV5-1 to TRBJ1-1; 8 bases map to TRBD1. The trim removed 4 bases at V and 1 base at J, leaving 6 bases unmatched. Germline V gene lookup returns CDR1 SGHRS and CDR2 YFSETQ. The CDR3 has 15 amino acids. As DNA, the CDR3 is TGCGCCAGCAGCATGCGGACAGGGAGGAACACTGAAGCTTTCTTT. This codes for CASSMRTGRNTEAFF.

CDR3 sequence reads: CASSPPRRGAHALDTEAFF. In DNA form, the CDR3 reads TGTGCCAGCTCACCACCGAGGCGAGGGGCCCACGCTCTAGACACTGAAGCTTTCTTT. The J gene is TRBJ1-1, the V gene TRBV18; D is perhaps TRBD1 (5 bases). The CDR3 is 19 amino acids. The V gene lost 0 bases and the J gene lost 3 bases, with 23 bases spanning the gap. CDR1 KGHSH and CDR2 LQKENI come from the germline V gene.

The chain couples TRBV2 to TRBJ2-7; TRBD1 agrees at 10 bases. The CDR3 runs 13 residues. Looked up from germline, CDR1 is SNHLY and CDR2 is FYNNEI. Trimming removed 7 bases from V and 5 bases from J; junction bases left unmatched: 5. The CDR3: CASKRTGGDEQYF. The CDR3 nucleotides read TGTGCCAGCAAAAGGACAGGGGGGGACGAGCAGTACTTC.